This T cell receptor beta chain was obtained from a study of blood T cell repertoires in COVID-19. This CDR3 comprises 14 residues. V was trimmed by 5 bases and J by 4 bases, leaving 13 bases between them. The germline V gene encodes CDR1 LNHDA and CDR2 SQIVND (reference sequence). Data came from immunoSEQ multiplex PCR; TCRdb stores just in-frame clones and leaves some out. The sample includes roughly 500,000 clones, 89% of them seen just once. This receptor was identified in a man between 18 and 29 years old with COVID-19, enrolled during active disease. Specimen: peripheral blood. The V and J genes are TRBV19 and TRBJ2-3; D possibly corresponds to TRBD1 (6 bases). The CDR3 protein is CASSLPGQSDTQYF. CDR3 sequence (DNA): TGTGCCAGTAGTCTCCCCGGACAGTCAGATACGCAGTATTTT.